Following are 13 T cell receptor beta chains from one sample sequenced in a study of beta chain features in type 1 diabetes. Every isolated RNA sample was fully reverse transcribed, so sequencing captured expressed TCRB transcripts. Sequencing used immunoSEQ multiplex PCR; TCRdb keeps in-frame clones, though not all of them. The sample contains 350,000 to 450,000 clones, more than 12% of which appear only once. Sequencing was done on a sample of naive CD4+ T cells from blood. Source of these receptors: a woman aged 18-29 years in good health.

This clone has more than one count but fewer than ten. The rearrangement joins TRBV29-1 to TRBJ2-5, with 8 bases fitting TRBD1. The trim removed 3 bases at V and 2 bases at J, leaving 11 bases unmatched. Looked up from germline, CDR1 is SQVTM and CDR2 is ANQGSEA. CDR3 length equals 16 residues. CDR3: CSVDGNSRQGQETQYF. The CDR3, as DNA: TGCAGCGTTGATGGCAATTCGAGACAGGGGCAAGAGACCCAGTACTTC.

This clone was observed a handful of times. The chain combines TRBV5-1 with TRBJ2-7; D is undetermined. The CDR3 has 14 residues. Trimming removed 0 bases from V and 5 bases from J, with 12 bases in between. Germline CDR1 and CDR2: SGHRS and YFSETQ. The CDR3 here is CASSLEGLADEQYF. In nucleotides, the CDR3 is TGCGCCAGCAGCTTGGAAGGTTTGGCGGACGAGCAGTACTTC.

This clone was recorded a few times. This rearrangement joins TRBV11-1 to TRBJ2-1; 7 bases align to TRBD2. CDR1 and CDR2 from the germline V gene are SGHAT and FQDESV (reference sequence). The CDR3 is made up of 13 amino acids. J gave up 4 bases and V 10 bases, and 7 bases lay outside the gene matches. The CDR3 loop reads CATRLAGYNEQFF. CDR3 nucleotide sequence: TGTGCCACCAGACTAGCTGGGTACAATGAGCAGTTCTTC.

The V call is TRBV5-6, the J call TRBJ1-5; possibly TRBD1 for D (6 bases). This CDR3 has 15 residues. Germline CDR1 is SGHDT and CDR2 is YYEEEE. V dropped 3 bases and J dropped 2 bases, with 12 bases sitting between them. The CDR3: CASSSPGARNQPQHF. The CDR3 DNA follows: TGTGCCAGCAGCTCCCCAGGGGCTCGCAATCAGCCCCAGCATTTT. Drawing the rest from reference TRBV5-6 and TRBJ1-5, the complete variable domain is DAGVTQSPTHLIKTRGQQVTLRCSPKSGHDTVSWYQQALGQGPQFIFQYYEEEERQRGNFPDRFSGHQFPNYSSELNVNALLLGDSALYLCASSSPGARNQPQHFGDGTRLSIL.

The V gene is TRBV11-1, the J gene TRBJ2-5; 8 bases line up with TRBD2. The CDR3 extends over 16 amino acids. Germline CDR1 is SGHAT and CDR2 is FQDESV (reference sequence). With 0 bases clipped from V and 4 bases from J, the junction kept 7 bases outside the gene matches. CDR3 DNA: TGTGCCAGCAGCTTAGCTGGTCGGCTAGCGGGAGAGACCCAGTACTTC. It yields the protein CASSLAGRLAGETQYF.

As DNA, the CDR3 is TGTGCCAGCAGCTTCTTACCGGGACAACCCAATGAGCAGTTCTTC. Translated: CASSFLPGQPNEQFF. The V gene is TRBV13, the J gene TRBJ2-1; a possible D gene is TRBD1 (6 bases). V was trimmed by 3 bases and J by 6 bases, leaving 15 bases between them. The V gene's germline CDR1 is PRHDT and CDR2 FYEKMQ (reference sequence). The CDR3 is made up of 15 amino acids.

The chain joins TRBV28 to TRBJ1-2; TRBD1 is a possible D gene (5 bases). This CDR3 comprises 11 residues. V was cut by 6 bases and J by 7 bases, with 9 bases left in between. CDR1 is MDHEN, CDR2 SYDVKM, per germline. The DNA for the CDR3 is TGTGCCAGCAGATCCCAGGGTGGCTACACCTTC. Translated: CASRSQGGYTF.

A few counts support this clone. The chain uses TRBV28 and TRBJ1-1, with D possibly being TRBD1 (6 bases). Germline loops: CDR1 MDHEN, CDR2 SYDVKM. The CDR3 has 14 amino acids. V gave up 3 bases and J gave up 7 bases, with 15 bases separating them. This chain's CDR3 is CASSLVRQAYEAFF. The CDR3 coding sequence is TGTGCCAGCAGTTTGGTTAGACAGGCCTATGAAGCTTTCTTT. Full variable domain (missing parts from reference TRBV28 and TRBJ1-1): DVKVTQSSRYLVKRTGEKVFLECVQDMDHENMFWYRQDPGLGLRLIYFSYDVKMKEKGDIPEGYSVSREKKERFSLILESASTNQTSMYLCASSLVRQAYEAFFGQGTRLTVV.

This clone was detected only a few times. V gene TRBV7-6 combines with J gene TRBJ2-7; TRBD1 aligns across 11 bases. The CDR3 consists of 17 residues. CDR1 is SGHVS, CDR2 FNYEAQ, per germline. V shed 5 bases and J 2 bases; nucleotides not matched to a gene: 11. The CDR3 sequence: CASSLTPGQGAAYEQYF. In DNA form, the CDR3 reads TGTGCCAGCAGCCTCACTCCCGGACAGGGGGCTGCCTACGAGCAGTACTTC.

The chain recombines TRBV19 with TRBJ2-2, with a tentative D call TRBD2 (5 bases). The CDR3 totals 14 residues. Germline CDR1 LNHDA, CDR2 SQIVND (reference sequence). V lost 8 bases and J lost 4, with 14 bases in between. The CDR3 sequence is CASQWMGSTGELFF. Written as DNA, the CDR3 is TGTGCCAGTCAGTGGATGGGGAGCACCGGGGAGCTGTTTTTT.

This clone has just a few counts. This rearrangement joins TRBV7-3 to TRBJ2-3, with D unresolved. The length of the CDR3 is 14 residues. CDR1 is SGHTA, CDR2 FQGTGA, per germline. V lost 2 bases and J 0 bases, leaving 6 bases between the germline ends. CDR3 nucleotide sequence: TGTGCCAGCAGCTTATTGTCTAGCACAGATACGCAGTATTTT. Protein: CASSLLSSTDTQYF. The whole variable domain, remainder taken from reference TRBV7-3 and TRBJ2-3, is GAGVSQTPSNKVTEKGKYVELRCDPISGHTALYWYRQSLGQGPEFLIYFQGTGAADDSGLPNDRFFAVRPEGSVSTLKIQRTERGDSAVYLCASSLLSSTDTQYFGPGTRLTVL.

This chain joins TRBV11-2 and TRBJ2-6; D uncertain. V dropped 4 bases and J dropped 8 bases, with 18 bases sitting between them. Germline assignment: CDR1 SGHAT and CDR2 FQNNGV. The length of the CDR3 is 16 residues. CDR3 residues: CASSSTGTLMTNVLTF. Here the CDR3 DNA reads TGTGCCAGCAGCTCAACCGGTACTCTGATGACCAACGTCCTGACTTTC.

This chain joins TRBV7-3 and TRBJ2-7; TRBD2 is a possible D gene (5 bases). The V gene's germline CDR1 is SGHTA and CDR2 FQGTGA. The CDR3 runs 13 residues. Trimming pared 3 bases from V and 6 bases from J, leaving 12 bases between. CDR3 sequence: CASSFSTTTEQYF. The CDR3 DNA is TGTGCCAGCAGCTTCTCGACTACTACCGAGCAGTACTTC.